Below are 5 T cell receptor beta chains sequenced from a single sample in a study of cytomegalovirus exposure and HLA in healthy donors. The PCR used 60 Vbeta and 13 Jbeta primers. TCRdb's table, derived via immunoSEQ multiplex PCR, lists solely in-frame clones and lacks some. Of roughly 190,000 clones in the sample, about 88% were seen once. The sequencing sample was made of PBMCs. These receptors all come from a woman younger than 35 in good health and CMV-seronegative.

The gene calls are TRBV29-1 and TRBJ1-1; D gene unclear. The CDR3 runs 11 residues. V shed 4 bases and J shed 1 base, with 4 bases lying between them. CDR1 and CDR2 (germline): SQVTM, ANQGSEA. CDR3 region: CSVGPNTEAFF. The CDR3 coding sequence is TGCAGCGTTGGGCCGAACACTGAAGCTTTCTTT.

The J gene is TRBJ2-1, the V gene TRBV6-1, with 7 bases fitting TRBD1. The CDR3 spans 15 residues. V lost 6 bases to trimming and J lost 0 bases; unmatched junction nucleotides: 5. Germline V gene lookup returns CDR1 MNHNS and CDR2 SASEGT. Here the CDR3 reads CASRYRDSSYNEQFF. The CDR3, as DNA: TGTGCCAGCAGGTACCGGGACAGCTCCTACAATGAGCAGTTCTTC.

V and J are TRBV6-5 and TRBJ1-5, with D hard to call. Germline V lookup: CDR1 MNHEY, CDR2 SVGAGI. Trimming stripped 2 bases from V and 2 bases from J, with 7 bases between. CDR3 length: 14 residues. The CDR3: CASSYAEGNQPQHF. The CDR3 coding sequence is TGTGCCAGCAGTTACGCAGAGGGCAATCAGCCCCAGCATTTT.

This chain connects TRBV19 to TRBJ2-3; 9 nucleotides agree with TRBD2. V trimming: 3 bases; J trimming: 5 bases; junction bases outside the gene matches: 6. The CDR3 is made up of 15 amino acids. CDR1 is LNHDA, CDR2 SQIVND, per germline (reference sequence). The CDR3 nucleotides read TGTGCCAGTAGTATGGGCGGGGGGGCCCAAGATACGCAGTATTTT. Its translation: CASSMGGGAQDTQYF.

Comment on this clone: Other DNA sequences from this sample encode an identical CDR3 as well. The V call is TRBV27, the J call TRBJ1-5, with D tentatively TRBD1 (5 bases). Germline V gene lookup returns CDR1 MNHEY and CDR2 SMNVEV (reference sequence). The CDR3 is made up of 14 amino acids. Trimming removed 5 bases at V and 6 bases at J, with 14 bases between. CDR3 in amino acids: CASSMTGEAQPQHF. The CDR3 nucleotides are TGTGCCAGCAGTATGACGGGGGAGGCTCAGCCCCAGCATTTT.